The 11 T cell receptor beta chains below all came from one sample that was sequenced in a study of T-cell reconstitution after alpha-beta-depleted transplantation in children. It was with unique molecular identifiers that the TCRbeta library was prepared. From the PCR reads, TCRdb called clonotypes with MiXCR, one entry per CDR3 protein. The table records fewer than 450,000 distinct CDR3 sequences, around 15% of them present only once. The specimen was PBMCs, mostly from graft donor cells, collected 360 days after TCRalphabeta/CD19-depleted stem cell transplant. The receptors here all came from a male patient under 10 years old who had a stem cell transplant for acute lymphoblastic leukemia, so the T cells may come from the graft donor.

This clonotype was found a few times. A much larger clonotype is one base distant, so this may be a read error. V gene TRBV12-3 or TRBV12-4 combines with J gene TRBJ2-7; tentatively, D is TRBD1 (5 bases). V was trimmed by 4 bases and J by 5 bases, leaving 6 bases between them. The CDR3 totals 11 residues. CDR3 sequence (DNA): TGTGCCAGCAGTTCAGGGAACGAGCAGTACTTC. Amino acids: CASSSGNEQYF.

The CDR3 sequence is CATSRDGGSRVPDTQYF. In nucleotides, the CDR3 is TGTGCCACCAGCAGAGATGGGGGTAGCCGAGTCCCAGATACGCAGTATTTT. The chain has TRBV15 and TRBJ2-3, with D perhaps TRBD1 or TRBD2 (5 bases each). CDR1 is LNHNV, CDR2 YYDKDF, per germline (reference sequence). The germline V and J ends were trimmed by 0 bases and 4 bases, with 17 bases remaining between them. This CDR3 is 17 amino acids long.

The table lists this clonotype with a count of one. This sequence joins TRBV28 and TRBJ2-2, with 12 nucleotides matching TRBD2. The ends lost 6 bases at V and 8 bases at J; junction bases unmatched: 7. The V gene's germline CDR1 is MDHEN and CDR2 SYDVKM. The length of the CDR3 is 15 residues. The CDR3 sequence is CASRRTSGTRGELFF. The CDR3, as DNA: TGTGCCAGCAGGAGGACTAGCGGGACGAGGGGGGAGCTGTTTTTT.

The chain is built from TRBV5-1 and TRBJ2-3; D is uncertain. This CDR3 spans 15 amino acids. Trimming took 4 bases from V and 2 from J, leaving 14 bases between them. Per the germline V gene, CDR1 is SGHRS and CDR2 is YFSETQ. This CDR3 is CASSPLGLSTDTQYF. In DNA, the CDR3 is TGCGCCAGCAGCCCGCTAGGTCTTTCCACAGATACGCAGTATTTT.

This clonotype turned up a few times. The chain joins TRBV28 to TRBJ2-3, with D possibly being TRBD2 (7 bases). Trimming stripped 3 bases from V and 0 bases from J, with 19 bases between. Per the germline V gene, CDR1 is MDHEN and CDR2 is SYDVKM. This CDR3 contains 18 residues. CDR3 in amino acids: CASSFWGRGAYSTDTQYF. The CDR3, as DNA: TGTGCCAGCAGTTTTTGGGGGAGGGGGGCGTATAGCACAGATACGCAGTATTTT.

This clonotype has only a few counts. CDR3 nucleotides: TGTGCCAGCAGTTTAATCGTTGGGACAGGCAGAGGGGAGCAGTACTTC. This gives the protein CASSLIVGTGRGEQYF. The J gene is TRBJ2-7, the V gene TRBV28; TRBD1 matches 8 bases. The V and J ends lost 2 bases and 7 bases, in that order; junction bases with no gene match: 13. In germline, CDR1 is MDHEN, CDR2 SYDVKM. This CDR3 contains 16 residues. Full variable domain (rest looked up from reference TRBV28 and TRBJ2-7): DVKVTQSSRYLVKRTGEKVFLECVQDMDHENMFWYRQDPGLGLRLIYFSYDVKMKEKGDIPEGYSVSREKKERFSLILESASTNQTSMYLCASSLIVGTGRGEQYFGPGTRLTVT.

This clonotype has ten or more counts. The chain uses TRBV27 and TRBJ2-1, with D unresolved. The CDR3 runs to 11 residues. V lost 5 bases, J lost 6 bases, and 5 bases lay in between. Germline CDR1 and CDR2: MNHEY and SMNVEV (reference sequence). The CDR3: CASSGSNEQFF. The CDR3 nucleotides read TGTGCCAGCAGTGGCAGCAATGAGCAGTTCTTC.

This clonotype was seen only once. This chain joins TRBV7-3 and TRBJ2-3, with D perhaps matching TRBD1 (5 bases). The CDR3 runs to 13 residues. The V end was cut by 6 bases, the J end by 6 bases, with 13 bases between. CDR1 is SGHTA, CDR2 FQGTGA, per germline. CDR3 protein: CASRRASGDTQYF. The CDR3 region has the DNA TGTGCCAGCAGAAGAGCGTCAGGGGATACGCAGTATTTT.

This clonotype was observed a handful of times. This sequence joins TRBV6-2 or TRBV6-3 and TRBJ2-2; D remains ambiguous. The V gene lost 2 bases and the J gene lost 13 bases, with 14 bases spanning the gap. The CDR3 consists of 13 residues. Looked up from germline, CDR1 is MNHEY and CDR2 is SVGEGT. The CDR3 here is CASSYVQRRRLFF. The CDR3 nucleotides read TGTGCCAGCAGTTACGTCCAGCGCCGGCGGCTGTTTTTT.

This clonotype turned up a few times. V and J are TRBV10-3 and TRBJ2-7; a possible D gene is TRBD1 (5 bases). Germline V lookup: CDR1 ENHRY, CDR2 SYGVKD. CDR3 size: 15 residues. V shed 6 bases and J shed 3 bases, with 18 bases lying between them. CDR3 region: CAISQLPREGYEQYF. CDR3 nucleotides: TGTGCCATCAGCCAGCTGCCCAGGGAAGGCTACGAGCAGTACTTC.

This clonotype has a handful of counts. The junction does not match germline at one end; this may be a read error. The J gene is TRBJ1-6, the V gene TRBV20-1; 9 bases line up with TRBD1. The CDR3 totals 12 residues. Germline V CDR1 and CDR2: DFQATT, SNEGSKA (reference sequence). DNA for the CDR3: TGCAGTGCTAAAGGGACAGGGTCAGAGGGGAACTTT. Its translation: CSAKGTGSEGNF.